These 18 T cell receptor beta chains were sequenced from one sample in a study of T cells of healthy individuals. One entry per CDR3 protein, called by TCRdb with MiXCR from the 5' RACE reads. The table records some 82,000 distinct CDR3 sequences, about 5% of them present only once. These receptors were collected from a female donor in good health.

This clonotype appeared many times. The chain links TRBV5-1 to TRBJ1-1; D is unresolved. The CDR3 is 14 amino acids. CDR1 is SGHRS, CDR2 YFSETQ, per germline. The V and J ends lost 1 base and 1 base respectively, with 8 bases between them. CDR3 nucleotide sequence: TGCGCCAGCAGCTTGAAATCGGGGAACACTGAAGCTTTCTTT. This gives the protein CASSLKSGNTEAFF.

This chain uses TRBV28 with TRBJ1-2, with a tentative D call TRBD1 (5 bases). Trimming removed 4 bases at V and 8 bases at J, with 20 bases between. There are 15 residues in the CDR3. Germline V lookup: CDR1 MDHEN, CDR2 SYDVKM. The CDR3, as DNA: TGTGCCAGCAGTTACGAGACCCGGGGGTTGGGCGGCTACACCTTC. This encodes CASSYETRGLGGYTF.

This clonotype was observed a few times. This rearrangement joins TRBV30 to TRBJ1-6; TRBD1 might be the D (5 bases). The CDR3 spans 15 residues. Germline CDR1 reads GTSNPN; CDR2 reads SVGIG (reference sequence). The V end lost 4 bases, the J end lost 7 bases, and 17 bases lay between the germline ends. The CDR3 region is CAWTLLRGGNSPLHF. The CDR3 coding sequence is TGTGCCTGGACCCTCCTTCGGGGGGGGAATTCACCCCTCCACTTT. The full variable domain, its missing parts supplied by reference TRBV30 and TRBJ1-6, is SQTIHQWPATLVQPVGSPLSLECTVEGTSNPNLYWYRQAAGRGLQLLFYSVGIGQISSEVPQNLSASRPQDRQFILSSKKLLLSDSGFYLCAWTLLRGGNSPLHFGNGTRLTVT.

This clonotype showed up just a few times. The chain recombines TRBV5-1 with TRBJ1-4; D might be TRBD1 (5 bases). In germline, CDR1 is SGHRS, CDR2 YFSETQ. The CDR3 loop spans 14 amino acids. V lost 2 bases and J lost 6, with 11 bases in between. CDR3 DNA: TGCGCCAGCAGCTTCCAGGGTTGGGATGAAAAACTGTTTTTT. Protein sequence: CASSFQGWDEKLFF.

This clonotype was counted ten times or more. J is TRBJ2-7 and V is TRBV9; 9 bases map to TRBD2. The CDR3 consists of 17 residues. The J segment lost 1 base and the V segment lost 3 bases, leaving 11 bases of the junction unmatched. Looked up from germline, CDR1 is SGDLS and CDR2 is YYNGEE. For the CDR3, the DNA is TGTGCCAGCAGCGAGGAGGAGGGACTAGCTTTTTCCTACGAGCAGTACTTC. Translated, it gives CASSEEEGLAFSYEQYF.

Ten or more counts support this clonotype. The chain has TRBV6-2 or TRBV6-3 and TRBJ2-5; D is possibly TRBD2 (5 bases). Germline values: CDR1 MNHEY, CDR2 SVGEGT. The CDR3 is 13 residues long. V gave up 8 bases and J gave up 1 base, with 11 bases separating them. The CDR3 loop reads CASGLLSQETQYF. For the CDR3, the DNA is TGTGCCAGCGGACTGCTGAGCCAAGAGACCCAGTACTTC.

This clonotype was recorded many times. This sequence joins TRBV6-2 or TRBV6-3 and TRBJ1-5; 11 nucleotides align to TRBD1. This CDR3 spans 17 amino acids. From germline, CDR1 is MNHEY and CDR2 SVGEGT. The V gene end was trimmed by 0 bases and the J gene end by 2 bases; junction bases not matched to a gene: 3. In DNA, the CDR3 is TGTGCCAGCAGTTACTCGTGGACAGGGGGCCGCAATCAGCCCCAGCATTTT. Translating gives CASSYSWTGGRNQPQHF.

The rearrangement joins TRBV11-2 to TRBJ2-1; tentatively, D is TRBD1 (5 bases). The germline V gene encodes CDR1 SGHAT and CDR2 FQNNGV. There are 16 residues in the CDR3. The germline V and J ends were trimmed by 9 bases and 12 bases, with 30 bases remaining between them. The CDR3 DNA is TGTGCCAGTCGTCCTCTCCTGGCAGGGCGACTTGGTTGGCAGTTCTTC. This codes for CASRPLLAGRLGWQFF.

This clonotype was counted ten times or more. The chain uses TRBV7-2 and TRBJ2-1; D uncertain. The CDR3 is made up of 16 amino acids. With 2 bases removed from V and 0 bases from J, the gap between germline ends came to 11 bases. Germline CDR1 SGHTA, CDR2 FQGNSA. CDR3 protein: CASSLSVSSSYNEQFF. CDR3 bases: TGTGCCAGCAGCTTATCCGTTAGTAGCTCCTACAATGAGCAGTTCTTC.

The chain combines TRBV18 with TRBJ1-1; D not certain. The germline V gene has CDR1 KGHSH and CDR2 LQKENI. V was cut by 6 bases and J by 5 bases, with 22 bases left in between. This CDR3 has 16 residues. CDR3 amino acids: CASSPLPRGLKTEAFF. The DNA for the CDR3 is TGTGCCAGCTCCCCTTTACCGCGGGGTCTAAAGACTGAAGCTTTCTTT.

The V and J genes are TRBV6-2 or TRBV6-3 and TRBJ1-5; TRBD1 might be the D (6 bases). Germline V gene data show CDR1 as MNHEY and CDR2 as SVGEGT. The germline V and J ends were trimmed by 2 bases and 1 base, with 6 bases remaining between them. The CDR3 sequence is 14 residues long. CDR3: CASSYRGSNQPQHF. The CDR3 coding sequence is TGTGCCAGCAGTTACAGGGGGAGCAATCAGCCCCAGCATTTT.

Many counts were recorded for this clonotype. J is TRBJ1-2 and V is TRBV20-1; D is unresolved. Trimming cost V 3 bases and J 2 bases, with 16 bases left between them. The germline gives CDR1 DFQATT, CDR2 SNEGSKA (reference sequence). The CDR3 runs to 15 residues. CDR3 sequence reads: CSASRSGLRNYGYTF. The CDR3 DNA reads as TGCAGTGCTAGCCGTTCGGGCCTAAGGAACTATGGCTACACCTTC.

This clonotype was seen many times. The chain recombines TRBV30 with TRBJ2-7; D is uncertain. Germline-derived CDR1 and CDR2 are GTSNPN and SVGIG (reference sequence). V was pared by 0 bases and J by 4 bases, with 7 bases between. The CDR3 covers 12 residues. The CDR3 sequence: CAWSVMEYEQYF. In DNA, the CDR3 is TGTGCCTGGAGTGTAATGGAGTACGAGCAGTACTTC. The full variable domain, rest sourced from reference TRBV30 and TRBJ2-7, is SQTIHQWPATLVQPVGSPLSLECTVEGTSNPNLYWYRQAAGRGLQLLFYSVGIGQISSEVPQNLSASRPQDRQFILSSKKLLLSDSGFYLCAWSVMEYEQYFGPGTRLTVT.

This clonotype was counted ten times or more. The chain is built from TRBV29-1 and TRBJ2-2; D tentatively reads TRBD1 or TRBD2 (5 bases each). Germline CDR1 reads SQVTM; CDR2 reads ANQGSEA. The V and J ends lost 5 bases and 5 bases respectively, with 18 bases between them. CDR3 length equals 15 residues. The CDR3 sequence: CSVYSFRGRTGELFF. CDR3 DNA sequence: TGCAGCGTTTACTCATTCCGGGGCCGGACCGGGGAGCTGTTTTTT.

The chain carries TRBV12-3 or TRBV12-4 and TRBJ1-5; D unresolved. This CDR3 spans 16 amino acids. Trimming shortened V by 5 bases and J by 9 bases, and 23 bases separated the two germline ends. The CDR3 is CASSLSAVGRVLPQHF. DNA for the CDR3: TGTGCCAGCAGTCTTAGCGCGGTAGGGAGAGTATTGCCCCAGCATTTT.

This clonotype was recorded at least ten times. The CDR3, as DNA: TGCAGCGTCCGCATAGGAGGGGTGGTTGATACGCAGTATTTT. It yields the protein CSVRIGGVVDTQYF. The chain employs TRBV29-1 and TRBJ2-3; D may be TRBD2 (6 bases). This CDR3 contains 14 residues. V lost 6 bases to trimming and J lost 6 bases, with 19 bases between them. The V gene's germline CDR1 is SQVTM and CDR2 ANQGSEA.

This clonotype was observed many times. The CDR3 region is CASTKQESKNIQYF. The CDR3 region has the DNA TGTGCCAGCACCAAACAGGAATCCAAAAACATTCAGTACTTC. V is TRBV12-3 or TRBV12-4 and J is TRBJ2-4; tentatively, D is TRBD1 (5 bases). CDR3 length equals 14 residues. The V end lost 7 bases, the J end lost 2 bases, and 12 bases lay between the germline ends.

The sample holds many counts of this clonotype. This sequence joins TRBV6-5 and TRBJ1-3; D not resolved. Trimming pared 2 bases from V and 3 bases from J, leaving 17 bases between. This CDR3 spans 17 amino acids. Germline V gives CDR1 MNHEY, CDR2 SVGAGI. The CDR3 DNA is TGTGCCAGCAGTTACCGAGGGAAGTCAATCGGTGGAAACACCATATATTTT. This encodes CASSYRGKSIGGNTIYF.